A selection of T cell receptor beta chains follows, all from one sample in a study of blood T cells in healthy people across ages. TCRdb re-analysed the 5' RACE reads in MiXCR, keeping a single row per CDR3 protein. The sample lists 650,000 to 1,000,000 distinct CDR3 sequences, approximately 35% occurring once. The sample comprised blood. The receptor source for this set is a man between 18 and 35 years old in good health. Both conserved end residues are part of each CDR3. Clone size is given for some rows only: seen once, a few or many times, or a class if the clone is expanded.

cdr3_length j_call v_call clone_size cdr3_aa
16 TRBJ2-3 TRBV20-1 few CSARDLPGASTDTQYF
13 TRBJ2-7 TRBV5-5 NA CASSLLSSYEQYF
13 TRBJ2-7 TRBV20-1 few CSARWRSPYEQYF
18 TRBJ1-5 TRBV2 NA CASTGLYLRVMLDRPQHF
15 TRBJ2-2 TRBV2 NA CASRGLATNTGELFF
16 TRBJ1-5 TRBV19 NA CASSIPTDGWNQPQHF
16 TRBJ1-1 TRBV6-5 NA CASRLQGLGLYTEAFF
16 TRBJ2-5 TRBV7-2 NA CASSSTATSGVRGQYF
16 TRBJ2-5 TRBV12-3/TRBV12-4 NA CASSFEGGVKGETQYF
16 TRBJ2-1 TRBV10-3 many CAISDRLAGGLSEQFF
16 TRBJ1-2 TRBV5-1 few CASSSAPGHLNYGYTF
14 TRBJ2-2 TRBV29-1 NA CSVGLSSRTGELFF
11 TRBJ2-5 TRBV20-1 NA CSAYLQETQYF
17 TRBJ1-4 TRBV18 few CASSWTPPRRNNEKLFF
13 TRBJ2-5 TRBV29-1 many CSVGGNSKETQYF
17 TRBJ2-1 TRBV5-5 NA CASSLFSGGATYNEQFF
14 TRBJ2-5 TRBV25-1 many CASSDWAQQETQYF
13 TRBJ1-4 TRBV25-1 NA CASSGKLGEKLFF